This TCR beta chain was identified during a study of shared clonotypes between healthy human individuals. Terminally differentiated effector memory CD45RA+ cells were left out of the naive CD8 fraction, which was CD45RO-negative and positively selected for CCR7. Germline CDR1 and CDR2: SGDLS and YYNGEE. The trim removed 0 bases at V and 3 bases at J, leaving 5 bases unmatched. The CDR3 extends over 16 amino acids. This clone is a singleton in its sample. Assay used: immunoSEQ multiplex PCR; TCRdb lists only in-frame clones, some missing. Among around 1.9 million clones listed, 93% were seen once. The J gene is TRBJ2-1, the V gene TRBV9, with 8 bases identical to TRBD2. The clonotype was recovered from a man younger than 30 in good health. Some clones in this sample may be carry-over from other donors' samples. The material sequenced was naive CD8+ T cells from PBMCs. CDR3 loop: CASSVAQGLVYNEQFF. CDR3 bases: TGTGCCAGCAGCGTAGCTCAGGGACTAGTCTACAATGAGCAGTTCTTC.